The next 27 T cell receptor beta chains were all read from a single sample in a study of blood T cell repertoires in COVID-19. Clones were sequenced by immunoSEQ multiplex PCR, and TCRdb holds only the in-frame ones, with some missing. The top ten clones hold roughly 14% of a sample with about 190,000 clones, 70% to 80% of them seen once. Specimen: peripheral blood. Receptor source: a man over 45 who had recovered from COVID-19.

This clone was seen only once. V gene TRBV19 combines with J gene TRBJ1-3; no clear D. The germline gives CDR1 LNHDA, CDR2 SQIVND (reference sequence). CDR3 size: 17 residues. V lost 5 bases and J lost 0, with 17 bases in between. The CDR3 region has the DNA TGTGCCAGTAGTGTCAACTGGAGTGCCCGCTCTGGAAACACCATATATTTT. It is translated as CASSVNWSARSGNTIYF.

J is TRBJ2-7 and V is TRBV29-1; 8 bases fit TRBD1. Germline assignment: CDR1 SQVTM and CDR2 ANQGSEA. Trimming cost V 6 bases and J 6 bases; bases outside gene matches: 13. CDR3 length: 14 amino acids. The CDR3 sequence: CSVGSLWTGSEQYF. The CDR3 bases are TGCAGCGTCGGCAGCCTTTGGACAGGGAGCGAGCAGTACTTC.

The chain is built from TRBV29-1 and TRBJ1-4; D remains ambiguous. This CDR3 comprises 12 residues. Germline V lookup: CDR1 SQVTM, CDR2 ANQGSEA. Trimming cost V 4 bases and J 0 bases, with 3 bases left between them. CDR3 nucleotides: TGCAGCGTTGCAGCAACTAATGAAAAACTGTTTTTT. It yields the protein CSVAATNEKLFF. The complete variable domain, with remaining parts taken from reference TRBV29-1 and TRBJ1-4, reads SAVISQKPSRDICQRGTSLTIQCQVDSQVTMMFWYRQQPGQSLTLIATANQGSEATYESGFVIDKFPISRPNLTFSTLTVSNMSPEDSSIYLCSVAATNEKLFFGSGTQLSVL.

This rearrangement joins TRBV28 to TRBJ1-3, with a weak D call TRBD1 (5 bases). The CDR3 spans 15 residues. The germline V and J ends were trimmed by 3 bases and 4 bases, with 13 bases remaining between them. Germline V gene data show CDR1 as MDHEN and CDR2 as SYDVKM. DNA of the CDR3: TGTGCCAGCAGTTTGGGCAGGGCGGCCGGAAACACCATATATTTT. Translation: CASSLGRAAGNTIYF.

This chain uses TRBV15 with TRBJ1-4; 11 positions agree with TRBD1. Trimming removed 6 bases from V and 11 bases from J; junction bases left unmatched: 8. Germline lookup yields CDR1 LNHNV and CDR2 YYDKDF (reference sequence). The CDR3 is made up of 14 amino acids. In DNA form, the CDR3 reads TGTGCCACCAGAGCGGACAGGGGGCTTGGGAAACTGTTTTTT. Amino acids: CATRADRGLGKLFF.

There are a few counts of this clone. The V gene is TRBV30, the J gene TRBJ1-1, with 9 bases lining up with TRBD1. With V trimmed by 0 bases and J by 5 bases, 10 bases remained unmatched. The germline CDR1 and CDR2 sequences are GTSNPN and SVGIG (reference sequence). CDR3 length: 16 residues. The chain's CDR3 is CAWSVPDRGYPTEAFF. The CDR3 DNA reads TGTGCCTGGAGTGTACCTGACAGGGGGTACCCTACTGAAGCTTTCTTT. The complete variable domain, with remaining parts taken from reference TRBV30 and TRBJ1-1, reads SQTIHQWPATLVQPVGSPLSLECTVEGTSNPNLYWYRQAAGRGLQLLFYSVGIGQISSEVPQNLSASRPQDRQFILSSKKLLLSDSGFYLCAWSVPDRGYPTEAFFGQGTRLTVV.

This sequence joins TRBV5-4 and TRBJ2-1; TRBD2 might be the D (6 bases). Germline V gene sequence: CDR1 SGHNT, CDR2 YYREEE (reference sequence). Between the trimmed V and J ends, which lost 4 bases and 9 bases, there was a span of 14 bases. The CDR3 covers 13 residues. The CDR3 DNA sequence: TGTGCCAGCAGCAGACTAGGCGGTTTTGAGCAGTTCTTC. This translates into CASSRLGGFEQFF.

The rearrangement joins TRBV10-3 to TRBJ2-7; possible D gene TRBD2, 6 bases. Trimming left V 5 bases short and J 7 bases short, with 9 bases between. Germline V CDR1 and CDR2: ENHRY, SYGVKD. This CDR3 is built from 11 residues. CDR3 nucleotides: TGTGCCATCAGTCTCGCGGGAGAGCAGTACTTC. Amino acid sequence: CAISLAGEQYF.

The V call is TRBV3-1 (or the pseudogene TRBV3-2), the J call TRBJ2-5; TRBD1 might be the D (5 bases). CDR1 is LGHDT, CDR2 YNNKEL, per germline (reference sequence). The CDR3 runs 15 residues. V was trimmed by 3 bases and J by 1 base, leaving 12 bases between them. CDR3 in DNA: TGTGCCAGCAGCCAGAACCAGGGTCCCCAAGAGACCCAGTACTTC. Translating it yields CASSQNQGPQETQYF.

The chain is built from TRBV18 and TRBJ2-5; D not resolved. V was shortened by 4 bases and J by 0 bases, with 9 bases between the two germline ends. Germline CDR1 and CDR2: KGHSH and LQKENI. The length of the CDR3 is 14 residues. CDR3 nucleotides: TGTGCCAGCTCACTAGACGGGTACCAAGAGACCCAGTACTTC. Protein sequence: CASSLDGYQETQYF.

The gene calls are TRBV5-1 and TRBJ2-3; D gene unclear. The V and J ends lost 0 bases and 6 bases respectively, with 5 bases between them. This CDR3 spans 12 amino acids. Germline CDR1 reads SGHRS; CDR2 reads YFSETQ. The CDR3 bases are TGCGCCAGCAGCTTGGCCCGGGATACGCAGTATTTT. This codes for CASSLARDTQYF.

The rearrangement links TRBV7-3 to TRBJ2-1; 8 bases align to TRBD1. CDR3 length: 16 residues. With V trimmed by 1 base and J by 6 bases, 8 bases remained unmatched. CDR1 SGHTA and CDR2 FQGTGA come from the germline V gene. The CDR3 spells CASSLIPIQGGNEQFF. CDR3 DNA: TGTGCCAGCAGCTTAATCCCGATACAGGGGGGCAATGAGCAGTTCTTC.

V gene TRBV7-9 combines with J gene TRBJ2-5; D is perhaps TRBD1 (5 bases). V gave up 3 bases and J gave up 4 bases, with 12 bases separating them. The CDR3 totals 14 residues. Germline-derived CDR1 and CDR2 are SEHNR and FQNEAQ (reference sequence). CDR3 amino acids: CASSFIGDRETQYF. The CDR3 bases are TGTGCCAGCAGCTTCATTGGAGACAGAGAGACCCAGTACTTC. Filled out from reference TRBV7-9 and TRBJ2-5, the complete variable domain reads DTGVSQNPRHKITKRGQNVTFRCDPISEHNRLYWYRQTLGQGPEFLTYFQNEAQLEKSRLLSDRFSAERPKGSFSTLEIQRTEQGDSAMYLCASSFIGDRETQYFGPGTRLLVL.

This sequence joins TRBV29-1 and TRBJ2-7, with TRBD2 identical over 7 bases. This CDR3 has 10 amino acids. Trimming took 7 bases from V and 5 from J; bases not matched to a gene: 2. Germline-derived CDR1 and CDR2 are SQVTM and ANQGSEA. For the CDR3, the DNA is TGCAGCGGGGGGACTAACGAGCAGTACTTC. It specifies CSGGTNEQYF.

The CDR3 protein is CASSRTGGTEAFF. CDR3 bases: TGTGCCAGCAGCCGCACAGGGGGTACTGAAGCTTTCTTT. This chain joins TRBV11-1 and TRBJ1-1, with 8 bases fitting TRBD1. V shed 5 bases, J shed 5 bases, and the junction held 4 bases outside the gene matches. This CDR3 is 13 amino acids long. Looked up from germline, CDR1 is SGHAT and CDR2 is FQDESV (reference sequence).

Here the CDR3 reads CASSPNRGPGEQYF. The CDR3 bases are TGTGCCAGCTCACCCAACAGGGGGCCGGGGGAGCAGTACTTC. This rearrangement joins TRBV18 to TRBJ2-7; TRBD1 matches 9 bases. This CDR3 is built from 14 residues. Germline lookup yields CDR1 KGHSH and CDR2 LQKENI. The V gene end was trimmed by 3 bases and the J gene end by 7 bases; junction bases not matched to a gene: 7.

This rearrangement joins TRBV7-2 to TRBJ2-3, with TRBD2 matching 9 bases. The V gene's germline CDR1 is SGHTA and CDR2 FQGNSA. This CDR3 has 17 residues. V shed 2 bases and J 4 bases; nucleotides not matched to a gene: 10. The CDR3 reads CASSLNSGTSSPDTQYF. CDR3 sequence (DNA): TGTGCCAGCAGCTTAAATAGTGGGACTAGCTCCCCAGATACGCAGTATTTT.

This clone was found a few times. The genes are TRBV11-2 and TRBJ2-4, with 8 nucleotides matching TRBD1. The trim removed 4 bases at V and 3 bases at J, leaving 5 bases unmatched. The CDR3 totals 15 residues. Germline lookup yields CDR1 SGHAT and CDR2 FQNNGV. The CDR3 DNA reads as TGTGCCAGCAGCTCAATCAGGGGGCTCAAAAACATTCAGTACTTC. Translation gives CASSSIRGLKNIQYF. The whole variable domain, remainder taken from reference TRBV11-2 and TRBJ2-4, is EAGVAQSPRYKIIEKRQSVAFWCNPISGHATLYWYQQILGQGPKLLIQFQNNGVVDDSQLPKDRFSAERLKGVDSTLKIQPAKLEDSAVYLCASSSIRGLKNIQYFGAGTRLSVL.

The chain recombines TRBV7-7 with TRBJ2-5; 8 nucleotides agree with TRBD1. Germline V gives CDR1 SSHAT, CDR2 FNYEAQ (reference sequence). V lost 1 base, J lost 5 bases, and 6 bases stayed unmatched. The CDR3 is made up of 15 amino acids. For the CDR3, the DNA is TGTGCCAGCAGCTTAGTGCAGGGGGCCGCCGAGACCCAGTACTTC. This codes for CASSLVQGAAETQYF.

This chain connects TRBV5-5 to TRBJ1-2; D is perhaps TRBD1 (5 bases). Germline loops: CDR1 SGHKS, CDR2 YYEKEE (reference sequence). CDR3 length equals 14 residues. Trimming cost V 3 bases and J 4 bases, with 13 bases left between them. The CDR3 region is CASSSSPQGYGYTF. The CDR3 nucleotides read TGTGCCAGCAGCTCATCACCCCAGGGCTATGGCTACACCTTC.

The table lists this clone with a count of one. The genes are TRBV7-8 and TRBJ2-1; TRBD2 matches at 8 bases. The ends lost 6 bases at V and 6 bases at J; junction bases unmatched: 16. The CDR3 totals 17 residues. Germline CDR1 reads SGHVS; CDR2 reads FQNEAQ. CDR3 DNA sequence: TGTGCCAGCAGTCCAGAAAGGGGTAGCGGGATTGTCAATGAGCAGTTCTTC. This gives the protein CASSPERGSGIVNEQFF.

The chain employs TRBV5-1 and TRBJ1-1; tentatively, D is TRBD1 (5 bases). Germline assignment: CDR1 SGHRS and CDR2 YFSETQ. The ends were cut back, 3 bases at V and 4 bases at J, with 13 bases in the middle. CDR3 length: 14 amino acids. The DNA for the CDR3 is TGCGCCAGCAGCTGGGGGGTAGCGAGCACTGAAGCTTTCTTT. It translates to CASSWGVASTEAFF.

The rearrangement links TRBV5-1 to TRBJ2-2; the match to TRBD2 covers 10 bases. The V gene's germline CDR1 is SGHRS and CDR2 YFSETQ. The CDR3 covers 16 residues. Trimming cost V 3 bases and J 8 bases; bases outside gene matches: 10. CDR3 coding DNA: TGCGCCAGCAGCTCCTTAGGTCCTAGCGGGAGTGGGGAGCTGTTTTTT. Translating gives CASSSLGPSGSGELFF. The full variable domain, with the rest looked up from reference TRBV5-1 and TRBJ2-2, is KAGVTQTPRYLIKTRGQQVTLSCSPISGHRSVSWYQQTPGQGLQFLFEYFSETQRNKGNFPGRFSGRQFSNSRSEMNVSTLELGDSALYLCASSSLGPSGSGELFFGEGSRLTVL.

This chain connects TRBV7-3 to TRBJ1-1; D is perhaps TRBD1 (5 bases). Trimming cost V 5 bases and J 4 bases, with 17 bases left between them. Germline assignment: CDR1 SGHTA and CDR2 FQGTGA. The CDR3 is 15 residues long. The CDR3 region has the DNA TGTGCCAGCAGCCCCCGGGGGGGTGATAGCACTGAAGCTTTCTTT. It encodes CASSPRGGDSTEAFF.

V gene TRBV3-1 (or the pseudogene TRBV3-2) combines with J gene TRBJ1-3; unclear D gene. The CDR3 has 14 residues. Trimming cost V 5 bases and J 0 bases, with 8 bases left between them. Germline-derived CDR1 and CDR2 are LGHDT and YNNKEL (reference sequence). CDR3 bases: TGTGCCAGCAGCAAGCGAGCCTCTGGAAACACCATATATTTT. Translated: CASSKRASGNTIYF.

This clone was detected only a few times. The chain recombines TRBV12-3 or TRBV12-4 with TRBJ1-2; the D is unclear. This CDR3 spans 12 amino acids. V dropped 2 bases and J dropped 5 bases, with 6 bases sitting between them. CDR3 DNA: TGTGCCAGCAGTTTAAATCAATATGGCTACACCTTC. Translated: CASSLNQYGYTF.

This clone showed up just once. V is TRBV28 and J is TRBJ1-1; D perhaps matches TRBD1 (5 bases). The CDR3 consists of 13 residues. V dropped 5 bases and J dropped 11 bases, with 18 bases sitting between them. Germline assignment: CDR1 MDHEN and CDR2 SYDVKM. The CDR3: CASSPRVLRAAFF. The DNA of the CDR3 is TGTGCCAGCAGTCCCAGGGTATTAAGGGCCGCTTTCTTT.